These 17 T cell receptor beta chains originate from one sample sequenced in a study of vaccination and CD4 T cells after COVID-19. The treatment denotes: approximately nine-day PBMC culture with coronavirus spike peptide pools or control peptides (ViraFEST assay). Their target antigens are unknown. The study sequenced cultured CD4+ T cell DNA using the Oncomine TCR Beta short-read assay. MiXCR, applied by TCRdb to the PCR reads, yields one record per CDR3 protein. The table has 9,000 to 15,000 distinct CDR3 sequences, approximately 60% seen once. Sequencing was done on a sample of CD4+ T cells from blood, cultured in vitro. The receptors were sampled from a human donor who had recovered from COVID-19.

This clonotype was seen only a few times. This rearrangement joins TRBV15 to TRBJ2-1, with no clear D. Between the trimmed V and J ends, which lost 2 bases and 5 bases, there was a span of 4 bases. Germline-derived CDR1 and CDR2 are LNHNV and YYDKDF (reference sequence). The CDR3 runs 12 residues. CDR3 amino acids: CATSRQDNEQFF. The DNA of the CDR3 is TGTGCCACCAGCAGACAGGACAATGAGCAGTTCTTC.

V gene TRBV6-1 combines with J gene TRBJ1-2; D unresolved. V was trimmed by 4 bases and J by 2 bases, leaving 5 bases between them. CDR1 is MNHNS and CDR2 is SASEGT in the germline V gene. This CDR3 contains 12 residues. The CDR3 DNA reads TGTGCCAGCAGTGGCGCAAACTATGGCTACACCTTC. It specifies CASSGANYGYTF.

This sequence joins TRBV7-9 and TRBJ2-5; possibly TRBD2 for D (6 bases). Per germline, CDR1 SEHNR and CDR2 FQNEAQ (reference sequence). The CDR3 is made up of 17 amino acids. Trimming removed 1 base from V and 1 base from J, with 16 bases in between. In DNA, the CDR3 is TGTGCCAGCAGCTTAGTCTTCGGGGGAGAACTCCAAGAGACCCAGTACTTC. Its translation is CASSLVFGGELQETQYF.

The rearrangement uses TRBV6-1 and TRBJ1-2; 7 bases align to TRBD1. This CDR3 has 15 amino acids. The V gene's germline CDR1 is MNHNS and CDR2 SASEGT. Germline trimming cut 5 bases from V and 6 bases from J; bases unmatched to any gene: 12. The chain's CDR3 is CASSQGQDPSHGYTF. The DNA for the CDR3 is TGTGCCAGCAGTCAAGGACAGGACCCTTCCCATGGCTACACCTTC.

This clonotype occurred once. The chain links TRBV20-1 to TRBJ1-2, with 9 bases identical to TRBD1. From germline, CDR1 is DFQATT and CDR2 SNEGSKA (reference sequence). The CDR3 loop spans 14 amino acids. The trim removed 3 bases at V and 6 bases at J, leaving 8 bases unmatched. The CDR3 DNA is TGCAGTGCTAGTGGGGGGGACAGGGAGAATGGCTACACCTTC. It translates to CSASGGDRENGYTF.

This chain joins TRBV11-3 and TRBJ2-1; 11 positions match TRBD1. The CDR3 runs 15 residues. The V gene end was trimmed by 2 bases and the J gene end by 7 bases; junction bases not matched to a gene: 4. Germline loops: CDR1 SGHNT, CDR2 YENEEA. CDR3 protein: CASSLRTGGLNEQFF. The CDR3 nucleotides read TGTGCCAGCAGCTTACGGACAGGGGGCTTGAATGAGCAGTTCTTC.

The chain links TRBV5-1 to TRBJ1-2; D perhaps matches TRBD1 (5 bases). CDR3 length equals 13 residues. Germline assignment: CDR1 SGHRS and CDR2 YFSETQ. Trimming left V 3 bases short and J 4 bases short, with 10 bases between. In DNA, the CDR3 is TGCGCCAGCAGCTCGACAGTGTCCTATGGCTACACCTTC. Translating it yields CASSSTVSYGYTF.

This clonotype turned up a few times. The chain joins TRBV27 to TRBJ1-1; D is ambiguous. The CDR3 extends over 12 amino acids. V lost 4 bases and J lost 8, with 11 bases in between. Germline V gene lookup returns CDR1 MNHEY and CDR2 SMNVEV (reference sequence). The CDR3 here is CASSSAEGEAFF. CDR3 in DNA: TGTGCCAGCAGTTCCGCCGAGGGAGAAGCTTTCTTT.

The V call is TRBV12-3 or TRBV12-4, the J call TRBJ2-2, with 8 bases fitting TRBD1. The CDR3 loop spans 16 amino acids. Trimming took 3 bases from V and 5 from J; bases not matched to a gene: 8. The DNA for the CDR3 is TGTGCCAGCAGTTTCCGAGGACAGGGTCGGACCGGGGAGCTGTTTTTT. Translated: CASSFRGQGRTGELFF.

The sample holds a few counts of this clonotype. V and J are TRBV7-8 and TRBJ1-2, with D unclear. The CDR3 loop spans 13 amino acids. Germline CDR1 SGHVS, CDR2 FQNEAQ. Trimming cost V 3 bases and J 2 bases, with 7 bases left between them. The CDR3 nucleotides are TGTGCCAGCAGCTTCGGACTGAACTATGGCTACACCTTC. This encodes CASSFGLNYGYTF. The full variable domain, rest sourced from reference TRBV7-8 and TRBJ1-2, is GAGVSQSPRYKVAKRGQDVALRCDPISGHVSLFWYQQALGQGPEFLTYFQNEAQLDKSGLPSDRFFAERPEGSVSTLKIQRTQQEDSAVYLCASSFGLNYGYTFGSGTRLTVV.

The chain has TRBV7-9 and TRBJ2-7; D remains ambiguous. The CDR3 length is 9 residues. Deletions cut 10 bases from V and 3 bases from J, with 4 bases between. The V gene's germline CDR1 is SEHNR and CDR2 FQNEAQ (reference sequence). The CDR3 here is CAILYEQYF. In DNA, the CDR3 is TGTGCCATACTCTACGAGCAGTACTTC.

The chain uses TRBV19 and TRBJ2-7, with unresolved D. CDR1 is LNHDA and CDR2 is SQIVND in the germline V gene (reference sequence). The CDR3 has 14 residues. Between the trimmed V and J ends, which lost 5 bases and 5 bases, there was a span of 16 bases. CDR3: CASSLLSDRNEQYF. The CDR3 coding sequence is TGTGCCAGTAGTCTCCTATCCGATCGGAACGAGCAGTACTTC.

J is TRBJ2-1 and V is TRBV7-2; D is possibly TRBD1 (5 bases). This CDR3 spans 13 amino acids. CDR1 is SGHTA, CDR2 FQGNSA, per germline. Trimming shortened V by 2 bases and J by 5 bases, and 7 bases separated the two germline ends. CDR3 in DNA: TGTGCCAGCAGCTTAAGCAGGGACAATGAGCAGTTCTTC. This translates into CASSLSRDNEQFF.

The gene calls are TRBV20-1 and TRBJ1-5; D ambiguous. CDR3 length: 14 amino acids. Per the germline V gene, CDR1 is DFQATT and CDR2 is SNEGSKA (reference sequence). Trimming removed 3 bases from V and 2 bases from J, with 11 bases in between. CDR3 DNA: TGCAGTGCTAGTTTCTCCCGTGGCAATCAGCCCCAGCATTTT. This encodes CSASFSRGNQPQHF.

This clonotype was detected a few times. This chain links TRBV20-1 with TRBJ1-5, with D tentatively TRBD1 (6 bases). The CDR3 covers 11 residues. Germline V gene lookup returns CDR1 DFQATT and CDR2 SNEGSKA (reference sequence). Trimming shortened V by 4 bases and J by 5 bases, and 6 bases separated the two germline ends. The CDR3 DNA reads as TGCAGTGCTAAGGGGGATCAGCCCCAGCATTTT. Translating it yields CSAKGDQPQHF.

In this sample, this clonotype turned up a few times. V is TRBV20-1 and J is TRBJ2-3, with D possibly being TRBD2 (5 bases). Germline V lookup: CDR1 DFQATT, CDR2 SNEGSKA (reference sequence). CDR3 size: 12 residues. The CDR3 DNA reads TGCAGCCTCGGGGAACGTGTTGATACGCAGTATTTT. This codes for CSLGERVDTQYF.

The gene calls are TRBV6-2 or TRBV6-3 and TRBJ2-1; perhaps TRBD1 as D (5 bases). V lost 3 bases to trimming and J lost 1 base, with 19 bases between them. Germline loops: CDR1 MNHEY, CDR2 SVGEGT. The CDR3 consists of 18 residues. CDR3 sequence: CASSYVQGRGASYNEQFF. The CDR3 nucleotides are TGTGCCAGCAGTTATGTCCAAGGAAGGGGCGCTTCCTACAATGAGCAGTTCTTC.